The rows below give T cell receptor beta chains drawn from one sample of a study of cytomegalovirus exposure and HLA in healthy donors. This table comes from immunoSEQ multiplex PCR, and its TCRdb copy is limited to in-frame clones, with some not included. In total, the table holds 100,000 to 150,000 clones. Sequencing used PBMCs. The receptors were gathered from a young man in good health and CMV-seronegative. CDR3s leave out the opening cysteine and the closing phenylalanine or tryptophan. The order of the fields is D gene, V gene, J gene, CDR3 protein. The D gene is left open where the match is weak.

d_gene: TRBD2; v_gene: TRBV5-1; j_gene: TRBJ2-5; CDR3aa: ASSLGTGGAQETQY
d_gene: TRBD1; v_gene: TRBV6-5; j_gene: TRBJ2-7; CDR3aa: ASSYGQGEGYEQY
d_gene: TRBD1; v_gene: TRBV6-4; j_gene: TRBJ1-2; CDR3aa: ASSDSEGTDGYT
d_gene: TRBD2; v_gene: TRBV19; j_gene: TRBJ2-5; CDR3aa: ASAPGLAGAYQETQY
d_gene: TRBD1; v_gene: TRBV18; j_gene: TRBJ2-3; CDR3aa: ASSPSWGQGVSDTQY
d_gene: .; v_gene: TRBV5-4; j_gene: TRBJ2-5; CDR3aa: ASSLGLLETQY
d_gene: .; v_gene: TRBV27; j_gene: TRBJ2-7; CDR3aa: ASSPTGRAYEQY
d_gene: TRBD1; v_gene: TRBV10-1; j_gene: TRBJ1-1; CDR3aa: ASRQGLNTEAF
d_gene: TRBD1; v_gene: TRBV19; j_gene: TRBJ2-7; CDR3aa: ASSPSSRTGYEQY
d_gene: TRBD1; v_gene: TRBV11-1; j_gene: TRBJ2-5; CDR3aa: ASSGRDSQWGQTQY
d_gene: TRBD2; v_gene: TRBV10-3; j_gene: TRBJ2-7; CDR3aa: AIRPGLAEARVGYWY
d_gene: TRBD1; v_gene: TRBV19; j_gene: TRBJ2-7; CDR3aa: ASSIQGAHEQY
d_gene: TRBD2; v_gene: TRBV30; j_gene: TRBJ2-3; CDR3aa: AWSFGRGGTDTQY
d_gene: .; v_gene: TRBV7-3; j_gene: TRBJ2-6; CDR3aa: ASSLERTSVLT
d_gene: .; v_gene: TRBV28; j_gene: TRBJ1-6; CDR3aa: ASSIQGPTHSPLH
d_gene: .; v_gene: TRBV18; j_gene: TRBJ2-5; CDR3aa: ASSPPARETQY
d_gene: .; v_gene: TRBV5-4; j_gene: TRBJ1-2; CDR3aa: ASSPYTASPHYGYT
d_gene: TRBD1; v_gene: TRBV4-1; j_gene: TRBJ2-2; CDR3aa: ASSLDRANTGELF
d_gene: TRBD1; v_gene: TRBV7-9; j_gene: TRBJ2-1; CDR3aa: ASSPGQGSYNEQF
d_gene: .; v_gene: TRBV4-3; j_gene: TRBJ2-7; CDR3aa: ASSQDWTASYEQY
d_gene: .; v_gene: TRBV5-1; j_gene: TRBJ1-3; CDR3aa: ASSLAGPSSGNTIY
d_gene: TRBD2; v_gene: TRBV7-2; j_gene: TRBJ2-3; CDR3aa: ASSLADNTDTQY
d_gene: .; v_gene: TRBV7-8; j_gene: TRBJ1-1; CDR3aa: ASSPWGQQAF